This T cell receptor beta chain was profiled in a study of cytomegalovirus exposure and HLA in healthy donors. CDR3 length: 11 amino acids. The germline V and J ends were trimmed by 4 bases and 10 bases, with 10 bases remaining between them. Germline CDR1 reads LGHNA; CDR2 reads YSLEER. This PCR relied on a set of 60 Vbeta primers and 13 Jbeta primers. The assay was immunoSEQ multiplex PCR, and TCRdb's table has in-frame clones only and misses some. The sample yields under 200,000 clones, about four fifths seen once. Study conclusions and caveats: In a later analysis, a genetic analysis reported fewer productive-TCR N-insertions in an Asian-associated ancestry cluster than the cohort average. CMV serostatus alone was available as immune exposure information. Earlier analysis looked at TCR beta V segments, and most were productive about 87% or about 30% of the time. Usually a TCR sequence was rare, but some public TCRs were found in many donors.

This clone came up a few times. As yet, its antigen is unknown. The TCR originated in a woman aged 18-35 years in good health and CMV-seronegative. The chain couples TRBV4-3 to TRBJ1-1; D remains unclear. Sequenced input: PBMCs. CDR3: CASSLGGVAFF. The CDR3, as DNA: TGCGCCAGCAGCCTGGGCGGGGTAGCTTTCTTT.